This record concerns one TCR beta chain sequence. What this receptor recognizes is not known. No much larger clone is present one base from it, and per-base qualities are unavailable. TCRbeta CDR3 regions were amplified from genomic DNA by means of the immunoSEQ Assay, a bias-controlled multiplex PCR. On the authors' methods: Nucleated cell counts per sample were estimated from amplification of reference gene primers within the assay. To quantify the absolute abundance of each unique TCRbeta CDR3 rearrangement, sequence reads were collapsed and filtered. For each sample, productive Simpson clonality was calculated as the square root of Simpson's diversity index over productive rearrangements. The table was pulled from immuneACCESS by TCRdb, which kept in-frame rearrangements only. Such tables lose some clones; where checked, under half of the loss comes from unresolved V genes, and the rest has no known cause. That table is the source of V, J and clone size, and D and trimming were worked out from the DNA. Recorded for this sample are about 480,000 clones; 80% to 90% of them occurred a single time. 8% to 9.5% of the sample is taken by the ten largest.

This sample was included in a study of blood T cell repertoires in COVID-19 (dated by TCRdb to about 2020). In terms of the full investigation: Samples from collaborators originated in the United States, Italy and Spain and spanned both the acute and convalescent phases of COVID-19. The dataset comprised deeply sampled blood TCRbeta repertoires from subjects exposed to, actively infected with, or recovered from COVID-19. The samples were drawn from the first 160 participants of the ongoing ImmuneRACE study and from 1,254 subjects provided by 6 global collaborators. The material from the prospective study consisted of cDNA or gDNA derived from T cells, B-cell-depleted T cells, or PBMCs. Where HLA class I and class II types were available, the types were taken from metadata supplied by the sample provider, not from assay-based typing. The repertoires were made available in a free public database intended to serve as a resource for research on the immune response to SARS-CoV-2. Nearly every sample came with metadata listing a de-identified subject ID, COVID-19 status, age in years and sex. The study at large found these results: The amount of clinical and demographic metadata varied by source and participant and was provided uncurated.

The CDR3 contains 15 residues, cysteine and phenylalanine counted. Only the CDR3 DNA is retained, 45 bases long and in frame from the first base. V is pared back by 3 bases and J by 4 bases, with 15 bases lying between the germline termini. Per the germline V gene (reference sequence), LNHNV is the CDR1 and YYDKDF is the CDR2. Participants in the prospective study were aged about 18 to 95 years, lived in 20 to 30 United States geographic areas, and enrolled through a virtual design. In the prospective study, participants were assigned to cohorts based on the clinical history participants reported in a screening survey and a study questionnaire. Recovered participants in ImmuneRACE Cohort 3 were defined as having two consecutive negative NP/OP PCR tests, clearance from a healthcare professional, or resolution of symptoms. Mobile phlebotomists in the prospective study collected whole blood, serum and a nasopharyngeal or oropharyngeal swab from every participant. Additional blood draws and questionnaires over an approximately two-month period could optionally be provided by prospective study participants. Before DNA extraction, prospective study blood samples were shipped either frozen or at room temperature.

The receptor chain draws on TRBV15 and TRBJ1-2, with TRBD1 perhaps the D gene, on 5 matching bases. The sample taken for sequencing was PBMCs or T cells enriched from blood (not recorded which). This TCR derives from a woman aged 55-75 years who had recovered from COVID-19. The CDR3 protein sequence reads: CATSSTGGRGYGYTF. The DNA sequence follows: TGTGCCACCAGCAGTACCGGGGGTCGAGGCTATGGCTACACCTTC. When the CDR3 is completed using the reference TRBV15 and TRBJ1-2 genes on either side, the full variable domain is DAMVIQNPRYQVTQFGKPVTLSCSQTLNHNVMYWYQQKSSQAPKLLFHYYDKDFNNEADTPDNFQSRRPNTSFCFLDIRSPGLGDTAMYLCATSSTGGRGYGYTFGSGTRLTVV.